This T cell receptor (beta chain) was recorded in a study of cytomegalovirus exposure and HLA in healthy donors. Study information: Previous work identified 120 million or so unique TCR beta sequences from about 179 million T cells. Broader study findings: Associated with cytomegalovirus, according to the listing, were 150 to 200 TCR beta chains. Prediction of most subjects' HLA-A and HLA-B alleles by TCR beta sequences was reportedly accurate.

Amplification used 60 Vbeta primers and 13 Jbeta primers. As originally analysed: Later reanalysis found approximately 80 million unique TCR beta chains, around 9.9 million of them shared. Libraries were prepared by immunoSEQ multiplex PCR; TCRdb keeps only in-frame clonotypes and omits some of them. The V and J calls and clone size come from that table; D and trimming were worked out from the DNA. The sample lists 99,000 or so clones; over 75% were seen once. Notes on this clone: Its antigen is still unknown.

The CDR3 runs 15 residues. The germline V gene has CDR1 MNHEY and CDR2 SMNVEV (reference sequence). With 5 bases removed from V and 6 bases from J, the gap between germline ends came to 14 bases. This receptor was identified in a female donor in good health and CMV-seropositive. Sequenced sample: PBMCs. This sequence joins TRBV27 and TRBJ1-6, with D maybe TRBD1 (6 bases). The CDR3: CASSPRDTFNSPLHF. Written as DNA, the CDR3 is TGTGCCAGCAGTCCCCGGGACACATTTAATTCACCCCTCCACTTT.